A single sample is the source of the 26 T cell receptor beta chains below, sequenced in a study of cytomegalovirus exposure and HLA in healthy donors. Sequencing used immunoSEQ multiplex PCR; TCRdb keeps in-frame clones, though not all of them. The data show approximately 180,000 clones, 85% to 90% seen once. The sample comprised PBMCs. The source is a woman in her 30s in good health and CMV-seronegative.

The chain has TRBV5-1 and TRBJ2-7; 8 bases match TRBD2. CDR1 and CDR2 (germline): SGHRS, YFSETQ. The CDR3 has 17 amino acids. V was pared by 0 bases and J by 0 bases, with 8 bases of the junction left unmatched. This CDR3 reads CASSLVVGGARSYEQYF. The DNA for the CDR3 is TGCGCCAGCAGCTTGGTGGTCGGGGGGGCTCGCTCCTACGAGCAGTACTTC. Complete variable domain (other parts from reference TRBV5-1 and TRBJ2-7): KAGVTQTPRYLIKTRGQQVTLSCSPISGHRSVSWYQQTPGQGLQFLFEYFSETQRNKGNFPGRFSGRQFSNSRSEMNVSTLELGDSALYLCASSLVVGGARSYEQYFGPGTRLTVT.

The gene calls are TRBV6-4 and TRBJ1-1; 7 bases are a match to TRBD1. V shed 6 bases and J 5 bases; nucleotides not matched to a gene: 12. The CDR3 contains 15 residues. Germline CDR1 and CDR2: MRHNA and SNTAGT. The CDR3 DNA sequence: TGTGCCAGCAGGGCCTGTGGACAGGAGAGGACTGAAGCTTTCTTT. Protein product: CASRACGQERTEAFF.

This clone came up once. This sequence joins TRBV5-1 and TRBJ2-2, with D maybe TRBD1 (5 bases). CDR1 and CDR2 (germline): SGHRS, YFSETQ. This CDR3 is 16 amino acids long. Trimming removed 6 bases from V and 6 bases from J, with 21 bases in between. CDR3: CASIDSGFGVAGELFF. The DNA of the CDR3 is TGCGCCAGCATCGATTCAGGGTTTGGTGTCGCCGGGGAGCTGTTTTTT.

The gene calls are TRBV10-3 and TRBJ1-1; D is possibly TRBD1 (5 bases). The CDR3 is made up of 17 amino acids. Germline lookup yields CDR1 ENHRY and CDR2 SYGVKD. Trimming removed 6 bases from V and 3 bases from J, with 23 bases in between. The CDR3 DNA sequence: TGTGCCATCAGAAAGACAGAGACGAATTGGGGGGACACTGAAGCTTTCTTT. It encodes CAIRKTETNWGDTEAFF.

This sequence joins TRBV5-1 and TRBJ2-1; D is possibly TRBD2 (5 bases). Trimming cost V 1 base and J 8 bases, with 10 bases left between them. The CDR3 runs to 13 residues. CDR1 SGHRS and CDR2 YFSETQ come from the germline V gene. The DNA of the CDR3 is TGCGCCAGCAGCTTGACCGGGGATCATGAGCAGTTCTTC. Protein sequence: CASSLTGDHEQFF. The variable domain in full, with the rest retrieved from reference TRBV5-1 and TRBJ2-1, is KAGVTQTPRYLIKTRGQQVTLSCSPISGHRSVSWYQQTPGQGLQFLFEYFSETQRNKGNFPGRFSGRQFSNSRSEMNVSTLELGDSALYLCASSLTGDHEQFFGPGTRLTVL.

The chain links TRBV11-2 to TRBJ2-3, with D perhaps TRBD2 (6 bases). Deletions cut 5 bases from V and 1 base from J, with 10 bases between. Germline V gene sequence: CDR1 SGHAT, CDR2 FQNNGV. The CDR3 has 14 amino acids. The CDR3 protein is CASSRERGTDTQYF. CDR3 nucleotide sequence: TGTGCCAGCAGCCGCGAGCGGGGCACAGATACGCAGTATTTT.

The rearrangement uses TRBV6-1 and TRBJ1-4, with 7 bases fitting TRBD1. The germline V gene encodes CDR1 MNHNS and CDR2 SASEGT. Trimming took 2 bases from V and 8 from J; bases not matched to a gene: 2. CDR3 length equals 13 residues. This CDR3 is CASSETQGEKLFF. The CDR3 DNA follows: TGTGCCAGCAGTGAAACACAGGGGGAAAAACTGTTTTTT.

The chain recombines TRBV27 with TRBJ2-7, with TRBD1 identical over 7 bases. Trimming removed 0 bases from V and 3 bases from J; junction bases left unmatched: 2. In germline, CDR1 is MNHEY, CDR2 SMNVEV (reference sequence). This CDR3 comprises 14 residues. CDR3 amino acids: CASSLSYRGYEQYF. CDR3 nucleotide sequence: TGTGCCAGCAGTTTATCCTACAGGGGCTACGAGCAGTACTTC.

The chain employs TRBV4-2 and TRBJ2-2; D is ambiguous. CDR1 is LGHNA, CDR2 YNFKEQ, per germline. The length of the CDR3 is 12 residues. Trimming took off 6 bases at V and 7 bases at J, with 9 bases between the two ends. The CDR3 here is CASSEIDGELFF. As DNA, the CDR3 is TGTGCCAGCAGTGAGATTGACGGGGAGCTGTTTTTT.

The genes are TRBV9 and TRBJ1-3, with D hard to call. CDR1 and CDR2 from the germline V gene are SGDLS and YYNGEE. Deletions cut 0 bases from V and 5 bases from J, with 12 bases between. The CDR3 contains 15 residues. This CDR3 is CASSVGAEFRNTIYF. The CDR3 nucleotides are TGTGCCAGCAGCGTAGGGGCAGAATTTAGAAACACCATATATTTT.

The chain couples TRBV27 to TRBJ2-7; D uncertain. V lost 3 bases and J 3 bases, leaving 9 bases between the germline ends. This CDR3 is 13 amino acids long. Germline loops: CDR1 MNHEY, CDR2 SMNVEV (reference sequence). The CDR3 sequence: CASSFGPSYEQYF. DNA of the CDR3: TGTGCCAGCAGTTTTGGGCCCAGCTACGAGCAGTACTTC.

The V call is TRBV5-4, the J call TRBJ2-2, with 9 bases fitting TRBD1. CDR3 length equals 15 residues. Germline V CDR1 and CDR2: SGHNT, YYREEE (reference sequence). V shed 6 bases, J shed 0 bases, and the junction held 3 bases outside the gene matches. The DNA of the CDR3 is TGTGCCAGCAAGGGACAGGGCCCGAACACCGGGGAGCTGTTTTTT. As protein: CASKGQGPNTGELFF.

This clone came up a few times. V gene TRBV7-9 combines with J gene TRBJ2-4, with TRBD2 matching 9 bases. Germline CDR1 is SEHNR and CDR2 is FQNEAQ (reference sequence). V shed 3 bases, J shed 8 bases, and the junction held 14 bases outside the gene matches. This CDR3 is built from 17 residues. DNA of the CDR3: TGTGCCAGCAGCTTTTTGTCTAGCGGGGTCCTGTTGGACATTCAGTACTTC. Protein sequence: CASSFLSSGVLLDIQYF.

V and J are TRBV7-9 and TRBJ2-3, with TRBD1 identical over 12 bases. Germline CDR1 SEHNR, CDR2 FQNEAQ (reference sequence). J gave up 5 bases and V 1 base, and 1 base lay outside the gene matches. The CDR3 consists of 15 residues. The CDR3 region is CASSLGDRGRDTQYF. In nucleotides, the CDR3 is TGTGCCAGCAGCTTAGGGGACAGGGGGCGAGATACGCAGTATTTT.

This clone was seen a few times. This sequence joins TRBV4-1 and TRBJ1-6, with D uncertain. The CDR3 sequence is 14 residues long. In germline, CDR1 is MGHRA, CDR2 YSYEKL. V was pared by 0 bases and J by 11 bases, with 11 bases between. The CDR3 nucleotides are TGCGCCAGCAGCCAAGATGTGGCAGGCGCACCCCTCCACTTT. This sequence encodes CASSQDVAGAPLHF.

The V and J genes are TRBV29-1 and TRBJ2-5; D uncertain. This CDR3 comprises 13 residues. Germline V gives CDR1 SQVTM, CDR2 ANQGSEA. V lost 6 bases and J lost 2, with 13 bases in between. The CDR3, as DNA: TGCAGCGTGGTGGGCCCAGCACAAGAGACCCAGTACTTC. This sequence encodes CSVVGPAQETQYF.

Here the CDR3 DNA reads TGTGCCAGCAAAATACAGGGGAATGAGCAGTTCTTC. Its protein product is CASKIQGNEQFF. The J gene is TRBJ2-1, the V gene TRBV2; TRBD1 agrees at 7 bases. Germline V gives CDR1 SNHLY, CDR2 FYNNEI. Losses at the gene ends were 7 bases for V and 7 bases for J; bases not matched to a gene: 4. The CDR3 is made up of 12 amino acids.

This clone was counted only a few times. The chain couples TRBV19 to TRBJ1-6; perhaps TRBD1 as D (5 bases). This CDR3 has 13 residues. V lost 3 bases to trimming and J lost 9 bases, with 9 bases between them. The germline V gene has CDR1 LNHDA and CDR2 SQIVND (reference sequence). The CDR3 DNA sequence: TGTGCCAGTAGTATGGGGGGTGTTTCACCCCTCCACTTT. It yields the protein CASSMGGVSPLHF. The whole variable domain, filled in from reference TRBV19 and TRBJ1-6, reads DGGITQSPKYLFRKEGQNVTLSCEQNLNHDAMYWYRQDPGQGLRLIYYSQIVNDFQKGDIAEGYSVSREKKESFPLTVTSAQKNPTAFYLCASSMGGVSPLHFGNGTRLTVT.

The V gene is TRBV11-1, the J gene TRBJ1-1; no definite D call. V lost 4 bases and J lost 1, with 13 bases in between. This CDR3 has 15 amino acids. The germline V gene encodes CDR1 SGHAT and CDR2 FQDESV (reference sequence). The CDR3 nucleotides read TGTGCCAGCAGCTCCTTAGGACTGGGGAACACTGAAGCTTTCTTT. It yields the protein CASSSLGLGNTEAFF.

The chain has TRBV5-4 and TRBJ1-2; 8 bases align to TRBD1. J lost 0 bases, V lost 3 bases, and 4 bases had no gene match. This CDR3 is built from 15 residues. Germline CDR1 is SGHNT and CDR2 is YYREEE (reference sequence). DNA for the CDR3: TGTGCCAGCAGCTCAACAGGGGGGGCTAACTATGGCTACACCTTC. This encodes CASSSTGGANYGYTF. Together with reference TRBV5-4 and TRBJ1-2, the CDR3 gives the full variable domain: ETGVTQSPTHLIKTRGQQVTLRCSSQSGHNTVSWYQQALGQGPQFIFQYYREEENGRGNFPPRFSGLQFPNYSSELNVNALELDDSALYLCASSSTGGANYGYTFGSGTRLTVV.

This sequence joins TRBV25-1 and TRBJ2-3; 12 bases align to TRBD2. The germline CDR1 and CDR2 sequences are MGHDK and SYGVNS. The V and J ends lost 5 bases and 2 bases, in that order; junction bases with no gene match: 5. The CDR3 sequence is 16 residues long. As DNA, the CDR3 is TGTGCCAGCAGTACGACTAGCGGGGGTTTCACAGATACGCAGTATTTT. This translates into CASSTTSGGFTDTQYF. The whole variable domain, remainder taken from reference TRBV25-1 and TRBJ2-3, is EADIYQTPRYLVIGTGKKITLECSQTMGHDKMYWYQQDPGMELHLIHYSYGVNSTEKGDLSSESTVSRIRTEHFPLTLESARPSHTSQYLCASSTTSGGFTDTQYFGPGTRLTVL.

V gene TRBV5-1 combines with J gene TRBJ2-3; D not certain. This CDR3 is 13 amino acids long. Germline CDR1 is SGHRS and CDR2 is YFSETQ. V was cut by 3 bases and J by 4 bases, with 9 bases left in between. The CDR3 is CASSSYSSDTQYF. The DNA of the CDR3 is TGCGCCAGCAGCTCGTATTCCTCAGATACGCAGTATTTT.

The chain has TRBV19 and TRBJ1-5, with TRBD1 matching 7 bases. Per germline, CDR1 LNHDA and CDR2 SQIVND (reference sequence). The ends lost 6 bases at V and 0 bases at J; junction bases unmatched: 5. There are 15 residues in the CDR3. In DNA, the CDR3 is TGTGCCAGTAGGGGGACAGCAAATAGCAATCAGCCCCAGCATTTT. The encoded protein is CASRGTANSNQPQHF.

The chain recombines TRBV11-2 with TRBJ2-1; possible D gene TRBD2, 7 bases. The CDR3 is 14 residues long. Trimming cost V 1 base and J 9 bases, with 13 bases left between them. Germline lookup yields CDR1 SGHAT and CDR2 FQNNGV. CDR3 in DNA: TGTGCCAGCAGCTTAGTAGGTGGGGGGGCTGAGCAGTTCTTC. Protein: CASSLVGGGAEQFF.

The chain combines TRBV6-1 with TRBJ2-5; TRBD1 agrees at 9 bases. The V gene's germline CDR1 is MNHNS and CDR2 SASEGT. The CDR3 has 15 residues. J was trimmed by 4 bases and V by 6 bases; bases with no gene match: 9. CDR3 in DNA: TGTGCCAGCAGCGGAGGGACAGGGACGGCAGAGACCCAGTACTTC. Translating gives CASSGGTGTAETQYF.

This sequence joins TRBV19 and TRBJ2-7; 8 bases are a match to TRBD1. Germline CDR1 reads LNHDA; CDR2 reads SQIVND (reference sequence). The CDR3 totals 14 residues. With 3 bases clipped from V and 4 bases from J, the junction kept 5 bases outside the gene matches. The CDR3 loop is CASSMAGGTYEQYF. CDR3 nucleotides: TGTGCCAGTAGTATGGCAGGGGGCACTTACGAGCAGTACTTC.